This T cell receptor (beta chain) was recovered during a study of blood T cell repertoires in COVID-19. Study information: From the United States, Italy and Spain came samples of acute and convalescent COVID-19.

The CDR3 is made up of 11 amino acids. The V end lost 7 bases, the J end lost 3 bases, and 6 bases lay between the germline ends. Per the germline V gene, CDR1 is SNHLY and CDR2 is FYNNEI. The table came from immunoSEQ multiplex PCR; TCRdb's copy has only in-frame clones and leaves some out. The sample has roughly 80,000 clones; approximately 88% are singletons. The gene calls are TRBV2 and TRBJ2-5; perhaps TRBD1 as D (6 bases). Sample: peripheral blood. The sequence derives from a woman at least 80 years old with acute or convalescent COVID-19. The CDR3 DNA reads TGTGCCAGCAAGGGGGAAGAGACCCAGTACTTC. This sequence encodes CASKGEETQYF.